This T cell receptor (beta chain) is drawn from a study of CD8 T cell repertoires and HIV-1 epitope variants. About the study: Tested: three Gag epitope families, Nef HW9 and YT9. Equal numbers of autologous T cell-negative cells presented antigen to enriched T cells.

TCRdb's table, derived via immunoSEQ multiplex PCR, lists solely in-frame clones and lacks some. The repertoire has fewer than 7,000 clones, 65% to 70% of them found once; the top ten carry roughly 44%. The CDR3 is 11 amino acids. Germline-derived CDR1 and CDR2 are MGHRA and YSYEKL. Deletions cut 8 bases from V and 13 bases from J, with 17 bases between. On this clone: The antigen is not known.

Input material: cultured CD8+ T cells derived from PBMCs. This sequence was found in a male donor with HIV. The V gene is TRBV4-1, the J gene TRBJ1-2; D is possibly TRBD1 (6 bases). CDR3: CASGGGGFVTF. In DNA, the CDR3 is TGCGCCAGCGGAGGGGGGGGGTTCGTCACCTTC.